One and the same sample provided the 14 T cell receptor beta chains below, sequenced in a study of CD8 T cells in Susac syndrome. RNA was extracted with the RNeasy kit, and a quantity of about 0.45 to 1 ug was reverse transcribed using random hexamers. Using its own MiXCR run on the immunoSEQ multiplex PCR reads, TCRdb lists one record per CDR3 protein. The table includes 200,000 or so distinct CDR3 sequences, almost 96% detected once. The sequencing sample was made of CD4+ T cells from PBMCs. These TCRs come from a human donor with multiple sclerosis.

The chain uses TRBV20-1 and TRBJ2-7, with D possibly being TRBD1 or TRBD2 (5 bases each). V was trimmed by 0 bases and J by 5 bases, leaving 11 bases between them. Germline V lookup: CDR1 DFQATT, CDR2 SNEGSKA (reference sequence). The CDR3 covers 13 residues. CDR3 DNA: TGCAGTGCTAGAGATCGATTGGGGGACGAGCAGTACTTC. It translates to CSARDRLGDEQYF.

This chain joins TRBV4-3 and TRBJ2-3; 9 bases align to TRBD2. Germline assignment: CDR1 LGHNA and CDR2 YSLEER. Germline trimming cut 2 bases from V and 5 bases from J; bases unmatched to any gene: 8. This CDR3 comprises 16 residues. The CDR3 coding sequence is TGCGCCAGCAGCCAATTACTAGCGGGTTGGCAAGATACGCAGTATTTT. It codes for CASSQLLAGWQDTQYF.

The chain is built from TRBV7-9 and TRBJ2-5, with D possibly matching TRBD2 (6 bases). The ends were cut back, 0 bases at V and 4 bases at J, with 15 bases in the middle. Germline CDR1 SEHNR, CDR2 FQNEAQ (reference sequence). The CDR3 spans 16 residues. This chain's CDR3 is CASSLAPPDYIETQYF. The CDR3 DNA sequence: TGTGCCAGCAGCTTAGCGCCACCGGACTATATAGAGACCCAGTACTTC.

The chain recombines TRBV29-1 with TRBJ1-2; D possibly corresponds to TRBD1 (5 bases). CDR3 length: 14 residues. Germline V lookup: CDR1 SQVTM, CDR2 ANQGSEA. V lost 5 bases to trimming and J lost 2 bases, with 15 bases between them. CDR3 sequence (DNA): TGCAGCGTTCCAATGCTGGGGGGGAACTATGGCTACACCTTC. Encoded protein: CSVPMLGGNYGYTF.

V and J are TRBV20-1 and TRBJ1-1; 7 nucleotides align to TRBD1. This CDR3 comprises 13 residues. Germline V CDR1 and CDR2: DFQATT, SNEGSKA (reference sequence). Unmatched junction bases numbered 8, after V lost 5 bases and J lost 5 bases. Here the CDR3 reads CSALLQGRTEAFF. The DNA of the CDR3 is TGCAGTGCTTTACTACAGGGGCGGACTGAAGCTTTCTTT.

The chain joins TRBV19 to TRBJ2-3; 11 bases align to TRBD2. V dropped 4 bases and J dropped 12; count of bases not matched to a gene: 12. The length of the CDR3 is 15 residues. Germline CDR1 and CDR2: LNHDA and SQIVND (reference sequence). The CDR3 DNA is TGTGCCAGTAGTAATCCGGGACTAGCGGCGTCCATTCAGTATTTT. As protein: CASSNPGLAASIQYF.

This chain connects TRBV12-5 to TRBJ1-2; no reliable D call. The V and J ends lost 4 bases and 8 bases respectively, with 11 bases between them. The CDR3 is 12 residues long. Per the germline V gene, CDR1 is LGHNT and CDR2 is FRNRAP. CDR3 nucleotide sequence: TGTGCTAGTGGTTCCTTGACGGGAGGCTACACCTTC. As protein: CASGSLTGGYTF.

The rearrangement uses TRBV2 and TRBJ1-5; perhaps TRBD1 as D (5 bases). CDR1 and CDR2 from the germline V gene are SNHLY and FYNNEI. With 5 bases removed from V and 6 bases from J, the gap between germline ends came to 23 bases. The length of the CDR3 is 17 residues. DNA of the CDR3: TGTGCCAGCAGTCCGCGGAGAGGAGGGGCCGGTGGTCAGCCCCAGCATTTT. The encoded protein is CASSPRRGGAGGQPQHF.

The chain employs TRBV30 and TRBJ2-5, with unresolved D. This CDR3 spans 15 amino acids. Germline V gene lookup returns CDR1 GTSNPN and CDR2 SVGIG (reference sequence). V lost 5 bases to trimming and J lost 6 bases, with 22 bases between them. CDR3 in DNA: TGTGCCTGGGACCACGAGGACCGAATATCGAAGACCCAGTACTTC. Its translation is CAWDHEDRISKTQYF. The entire variable domain, with the rest obtained from reference TRBV30 and TRBJ2-5, is as follows: SQTIHQWPATLVQPVGSPLSLECTVEGTSNPNLYWYRQAAGRGLQLLFYSVGIGQISSEVPQNLSASRPQDRQFILSSKKLLLSDSGFYLCAWDHEDRISKTQYFGPGTRLLVL.

V is TRBV20-1 and J is TRBJ2-1, with D perhaps matching TRBD1 or TRBD2 (5 bases each). CDR1 DFQATT and CDR2 SNEGSKA come from the germline V gene (reference sequence). V was pared by 6 bases and J by 4 bases, with 16 bases between. The CDR3 covers 14 residues. The CDR3 bases are TGCAGTGCCAGTGAGGGGAGCCGATACAATGAGCAGTTCTTC. Its protein product is CSASEGSRYNEQFF.

This rearrangement joins TRBV20-1 to TRBJ2-1, with D tentatively TRBD1 (5 bases). The CDR3 runs to 15 residues. Trimming shortened V by 3 bases and J by 2 bases, and 14 bases separated the two germline ends. Per germline, CDR1 DFQATT and CDR2 SNEGSKA (reference sequence). The CDR3 region has the DNA TGCAGTGCTAGCCCCGGACAACGGACCTACAATGAGCAGTTCTTC. It is translated as CSASPGQRTYNEQFF.

The chain links TRBV18 to TRBJ1-1; 9 bases align to TRBD1. CDR3 length: 15 residues. Germline V CDR1 and CDR2: KGHSH, LQKENI. Losses at the gene ends were 4 bases for V and 3 bases for J; bases not matched to a gene: 6. CDR3 coding DNA: TGTGCCAGCTCACGGGACAGGGCATTCGACACTGAAGCTTTCTTT. Residues: CASSRDRAFDTEAFF.

The chain recombines TRBV5-4 with TRBJ1-2; no definite D call. The CDR3 extends over 16 amino acids. Germline CDR1 and CDR2: SGHNT and YYREEE (reference sequence). The V gene lost 0 bases and the J gene lost 2 bases, with 14 bases spanning the gap. CDR3 residues: CASSLGGGSTNYGYTF. DNA of the CDR3: TGTGCCAGCAGCTTGGGCGGAGGCTCTACCAACTATGGCTACACCTTC.

This clonotype was seen just once. The chain recombines TRBV24-1 with TRBJ1-1; 7 bases map to TRBD1. The CDR3 extends over 12 amino acids. V shed 2 bases, J shed 12 bases, and the junction held 5 bases outside the gene matches. Germline assignment: CDR1 KGHDR and CDR2 SFDVKD. Here the CDR3 DNA reads TGTGCCACCAGTGATTCGGACAGGACAACTTTCTTT. This codes for CATSDSDRTTFF.